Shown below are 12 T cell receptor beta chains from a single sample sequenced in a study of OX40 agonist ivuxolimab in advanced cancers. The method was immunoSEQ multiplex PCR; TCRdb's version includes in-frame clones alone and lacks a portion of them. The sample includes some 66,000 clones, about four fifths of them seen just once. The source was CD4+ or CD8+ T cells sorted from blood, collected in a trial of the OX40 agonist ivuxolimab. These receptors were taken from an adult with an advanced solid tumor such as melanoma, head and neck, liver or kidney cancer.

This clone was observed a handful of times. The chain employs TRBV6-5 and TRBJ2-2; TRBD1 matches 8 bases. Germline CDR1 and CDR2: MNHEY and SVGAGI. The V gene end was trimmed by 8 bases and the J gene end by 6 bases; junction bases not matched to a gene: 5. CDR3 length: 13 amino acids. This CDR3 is CASRDRIAGELFF. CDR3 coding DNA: TGTGCCAGCCGGGACAGGATCGCCGGGGAGCTGTTTTTT.

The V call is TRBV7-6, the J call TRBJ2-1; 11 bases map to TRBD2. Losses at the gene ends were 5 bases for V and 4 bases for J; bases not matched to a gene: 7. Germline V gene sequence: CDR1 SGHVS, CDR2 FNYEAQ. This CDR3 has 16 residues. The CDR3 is CASSGGLAGSYNEQFF. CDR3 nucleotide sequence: TGTGCCAGCAGCGGAGGACTAGCGGGTAGTTACAATGAGCAGTTCTTC.

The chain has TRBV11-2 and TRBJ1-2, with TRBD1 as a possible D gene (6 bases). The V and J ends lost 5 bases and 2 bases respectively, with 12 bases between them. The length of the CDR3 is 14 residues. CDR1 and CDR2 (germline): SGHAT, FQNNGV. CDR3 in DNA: TGTGCCAGCAGCCTTAGGGGGGAAAACTATGGCTACACCTTC. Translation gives CASSLRGENYGYTF.

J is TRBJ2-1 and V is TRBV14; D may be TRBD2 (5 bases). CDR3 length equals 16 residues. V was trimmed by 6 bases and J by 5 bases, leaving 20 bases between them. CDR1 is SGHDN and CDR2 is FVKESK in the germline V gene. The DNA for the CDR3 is TGTGCCAGCAGTCCACTGCGCGGGCCCGGGGACAATGAGCAGTTCTTC. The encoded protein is CASSPLRGPGDNEQFF. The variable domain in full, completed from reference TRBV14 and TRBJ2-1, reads EAGVTQFPSHSVIEKGQTVTLRCDPISGHDNLYWYRRVMGKEIKFLLHFVKESKQDESGMPNNRFLAERTGGTYSTLKVQPAELEDSGVYFCASSPLRGPGDNEQFFGPGTRLTVL.

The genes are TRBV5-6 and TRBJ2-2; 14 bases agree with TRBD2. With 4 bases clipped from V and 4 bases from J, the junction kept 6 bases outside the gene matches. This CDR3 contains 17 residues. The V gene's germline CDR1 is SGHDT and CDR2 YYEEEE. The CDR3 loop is CASSPQTSGRATGELFF. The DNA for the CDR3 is TGTGCCAGCAGCCCCCAGACTAGCGGGAGGGCCACCGGGGAGCTGTTTTTT.

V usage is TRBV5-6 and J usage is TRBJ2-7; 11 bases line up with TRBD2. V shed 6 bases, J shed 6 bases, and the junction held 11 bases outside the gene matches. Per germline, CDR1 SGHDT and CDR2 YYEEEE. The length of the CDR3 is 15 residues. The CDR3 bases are TGTGCCAGCAAGAGGTGGCTAGCGGGAGGTGGCGAGCAGTACTTC. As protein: CASKRWLAGGGEQYF.

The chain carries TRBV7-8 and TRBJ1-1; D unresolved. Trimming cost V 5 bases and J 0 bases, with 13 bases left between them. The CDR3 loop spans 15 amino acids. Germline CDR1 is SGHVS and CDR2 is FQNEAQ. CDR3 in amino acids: CASSPRGAVNTEAFF. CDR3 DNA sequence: TGTGCCAGCAGCCCCCGGGGAGCCGTGAACACTGAAGCTTTCTTT.

The CDR3 spells CASSLASGYNEQFF. CDR3 DNA: TGCGCCAGCAGCTTGGCTAGCGGGTACAATGAGCAGTTCTTC. The V gene is TRBV5-1, the J gene TRBJ2-1; 8 bases map to TRBD2. The V gene end was trimmed by 0 bases and the J gene end by 4 bases; junction bases not matched to a gene: 0. The CDR3 extends over 14 amino acids. Germline CDR1 and CDR2: SGHRS and YFSETQ.

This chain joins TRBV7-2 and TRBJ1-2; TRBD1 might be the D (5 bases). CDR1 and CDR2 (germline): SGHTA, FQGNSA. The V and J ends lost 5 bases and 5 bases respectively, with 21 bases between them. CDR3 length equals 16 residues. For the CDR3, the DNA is TGTGCCAGCAGCACCCCCGGGACCGAGAATGGTTATGGCTACACCTTC. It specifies CASSTPGTENGYGYTF. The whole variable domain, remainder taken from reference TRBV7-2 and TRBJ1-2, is GAGVSQSPSNKVTEKGKDVELRCDPISGHTALYWYRQSLGQGLEFLIYFQGNSAPDKSGLPSDRFSAERTGGSVSTLTIQRTQQEDSAVYLCASSTPGTENGYGYTFGSGTRLTVV.

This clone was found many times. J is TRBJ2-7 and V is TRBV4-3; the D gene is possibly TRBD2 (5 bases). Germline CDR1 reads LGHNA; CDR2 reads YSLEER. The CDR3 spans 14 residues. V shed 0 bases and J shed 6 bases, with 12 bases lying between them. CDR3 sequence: CASSQDSSRAEQYF. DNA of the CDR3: TGCGCCAGCAGCCAAGATTCTAGCCGGGCCGAGCAGTACTTC.

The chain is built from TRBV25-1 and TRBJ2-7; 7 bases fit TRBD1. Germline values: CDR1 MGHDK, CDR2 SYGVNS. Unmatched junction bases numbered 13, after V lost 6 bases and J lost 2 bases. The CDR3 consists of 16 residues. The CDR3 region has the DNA TGTGCCAGCAGCCCAAGCCGGACAGGTGGCGCCTACGAGCAGTACTTC. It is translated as CASSPSRTGGAYEQYF.

The CDR3 sequence is CASSSGLGLANFAGELFF. The CDR3 DNA reads TGTGCCAGCAGCTCGGGCCTGGGACTAGCGAATTTTGCCGGGGAGCTGTTTTTT. V is TRBV5-4 and J is TRBJ2-2; 10 bases are shared with TRBD2. With V trimmed by 3 bases and J by 6 bases, 14 bases remained unmatched. The CDR3 runs 18 residues. Germline V gives CDR1 SGHNT, CDR2 YYREEE (reference sequence). Combining the CDR3 with reference TRBV5-4 and TRBJ2-2 gives the whole variable domain ETGVTQSPTHLIKTRGQQVTLRCSSQSGHNTVSWYQQALGQGPQFIFQYYREEENGRGNFPPRFSGLQFPNYSSELNVNALELDDSALYLCASSSGLGLANFAGELFFGEGSRLTVL.